The 22 T cell receptor beta chains below all came from one sample that was sequenced in a study of technical replicates of blood from a handful of donors. Assay used: immunoSEQ multiplex PCR; TCRdb lists only in-frame clones, some missing. The sample includes tens of thousands of clones, 75% to 95% of them seen just once. The sequenced material came from T cells isolated from PBMCs. These receptors were collected from a human donor in good health.

This chain joins TRBV7-9 and TRBJ2-7, with a possible D match to TRBD1 (6 bases). Trimming took off 5 bases at V and 5 bases at J, with 13 bases between the two ends. Germline CDR1 SEHNR, CDR2 FQNEAQ (reference sequence). The CDR3 is 13 amino acids. In nucleotides, the CDR3 is TGTGCCAGCAGCCCGGAAGGGGGAAACGAGCAGTACTTC. It codes for CASSPEGGNEQYF.

The gene calls are TRBV9 and TRBJ2-1; D call uncertain. The germline V gene has CDR1 SGDLS and CDR2 YYNGEE. V lost 3 bases to trimming and J lost 7 bases, with 17 bases between them. The length of the CDR3 is 15 residues. CDR3 nucleotides: TGTGCCAGCAGCGCTCAATTATTCGAGCTTAATGAGCAGTTCTTC. Translating it yields CASSAQLFELNEQFF.

This chain connects TRBV5-4 to TRBJ1-3; possible D gene TRBD1, 6 bases. The CDR3 covers 17 residues. Per the germline V gene, CDR1 is SGHNT and CDR2 is YYREEE (reference sequence). V was cut by 4 bases and J by 0 bases, with 17 bases left in between. The CDR3 nucleotides read TGTGCCAGCAGCCCAAAAGGGACACCGAGCTCTGGAAACACCATATATTTT. This translates into CASSPKGTPSSGNTIYF.

DNA of the CDR3: TGTGCCATCGGATTAGCGGGGGGGCAGAATGAGCAGTTCTTC. Its protein product is CAIGLAGGQNEQFF. The chain links TRBV10-3 to TRBJ2-1, with 11 bases fitting TRBD2. After removal of 8 bases from V and 7 bases from J, the junction contained 7 bases not matched to a gene. CDR1 is ENHRY, CDR2 SYGVKD, per germline. The CDR3 contains 14 residues.

V is TRBV2 and J is TRBJ2-5; 14 bases map to TRBD2. With 9 bases clipped from V and 4 bases from J, the junction kept 1 base outside the gene matches. Germline CDR1 SNHLY, CDR2 FYNNEI. This CDR3 has 13 residues. For the CDR3, the DNA is TGTGCCAGGGGGACTAGCGGGAGAGAGACCCAGTACTTC. Its translation: CARGTSGRETQYF.

The rearrangement joins TRBV6-4 to TRBJ2-1, with D perhaps matching TRBD1 (5 bases). Germline CDR1 reads MRHNA; CDR2 reads SNTAGT. The CDR3 runs 16 residues. V dropped 6 bases and J dropped 6 bases, with 21 bases sitting between them. The CDR3 DNA is TGTGCCAGCAGCCCACAGGAGTGGGCCGTCGGCAATGAGCAGTTCTTC. This gives the protein CASSPQEWAVGNEQFF.

The CDR3 is CASSLGPGLAAEQYF. CDR3 bases: TGTGCCAGCAGCTTAGGACCGGGACTAGCCGCCGAGCAGTACTTC. The chain is built from TRBV11-2 and TRBJ2-7, with TRBD2 matching 9 bases. In germline, CDR1 is SGHAT, CDR2 FQNNGV. The CDR3 has 15 residues. With 1 base clipped from V and 6 bases from J, the junction kept 7 bases outside the gene matches.

This chain links TRBV19 with TRBJ1-1; TRBD1 is a possible D gene (6 bases). Trimming took off 10 bases at V and 3 bases at J, with 21 bases between the two ends. Germline V gene sequence: CDR1 LNHDA, CDR2 SQIVND (reference sequence). The CDR3 covers 15 residues. The CDR3 bases are TGTGCCACCGATGTGGTTGTCAGGGGCCACACTGAAGCTTTCTTT. This gives the protein CATDVVVRGHTEAFF. The full variable domain, rest sourced from reference TRBV19 and TRBJ1-1, is DGGITQSPKYLFRKEGQNVTLSCEQNLNHDAMYWYRQDPGQGLRLIYYSQIVNDFQKGDIAEGYSVSREKKESFPLTVTSAQKNPTAFYLCATDVVVRGHTEAFFGQGTRLTVV.

This clone was detected only a few times. The chain carries TRBV4-1 and TRBJ1-6; D might be TRBD1 (6 bases). Germline CDR1 and CDR2: MGHRA and YSYEKL. The CDR3 totals 17 residues. V was trimmed by 0 bases and J by 6 bases, leaving 15 bases between them. DNA of the CDR3: TGCGCCAGCAGCCAAGAACAGGGAAGGATTTTTAATTCACCCCTCCACTTT. Its protein is CASSQEQGRIFNSPLHF.

This rearrangement joins TRBV5-1 to TRBJ2-3, with 12 positions matching TRBD2. V lost 4 bases to trimming and J lost 2 bases; unmatched junction nucleotides: 5. Looked up from germline, CDR1 is SGHRS and CDR2 is YFSETQ. The CDR3 is made up of 16 amino acids. For the CDR3, the DNA is TGCGCCAGCAGCCTTGGGACTAGCGGGTACACAGATACGCAGTATTTT. Translated, it gives CASSLGTSGYTDTQYF.

This chain uses TRBV5-4 with TRBJ1-3; perhaps TRBD1 as D (6 bases). Deletions cut 3 bases from V and 0 bases from J, with 16 bases between. The CDR3 loop spans 17 amino acids. Germline values: CDR1 SGHNT, CDR2 YYREEE (reference sequence). The CDR3 is CASSYNPDSGSGNTIYF. The CDR3, as DNA: TGTGCCAGCAGCTACAACCCGGACAGTGGCTCTGGAAACACCATATATTTT. The complete variable domain, with remaining parts taken from reference TRBV5-4 and TRBJ1-3, reads ETGVTQSPTHLIKTRGQQVTLRCSSQSGHNTVSWYQQALGQGPQFIFQYYREEENGRGNFPPRFSGLQFPNYSSELNVNALELDDSALYLCASSYNPDSGSGNTIYFGEGSWLTVV.

This chain connects TRBV5-1 to TRBJ2-1; TRBD1 matches at 10 bases. V was clipped by 4 bases and J by 5 bases; unmatched bases: 6. Germline V gene sequence: CDR1 SGHRS, CDR2 YFSETQ. The CDR3 loop spans 15 amino acids. CDR3 protein: CASSADRGPDNEQFF. CDR3 coding DNA: TGCGCCAGCAGCGCCGACAGGGGGCCCGACAATGAGCAGTTCTTC.

The V call is TRBV13, the J call TRBJ1-2; 7 nucleotides line up with TRBD1. CDR1 and CDR2 from the germline V gene are PRHDT and FYEKMQ (reference sequence). The CDR3 runs 15 residues. Trimming took 1 base from V and 4 from J; bases not matched to a gene: 6. CDR3 DNA: TGTGCCAGCAGCTTAGACAGGGGAGGTGGCTATGGCTACACCTTC. Amino acid sequence: CASSLDRGGGYGYTF.

The gene calls are TRBV28 and TRBJ2-1; the match to TRBD1 covers 8 bases. The junction had 10 bases not matched to a gene; V was cut back by 7 bases and J by 5 bases. Germline V gene sequence: CDR1 MDHEN, CDR2 SYDVKM. The CDR3 extends over 15 amino acids. The CDR3 nucleotides read TGTGCCAGCACTCCTCGGACAGGGTGGAACAATGAGCAGTTCTTC. Its translation: CASTPRTGWNNEQFF.

V usage is TRBV6-1 and J usage is TRBJ1-5; 7 positions match TRBD1. V shed 4 bases and J 5 bases; nucleotides not matched to a gene: 2. In germline, CDR1 is MNHNS, CDR2 SASEGT. The length of the CDR3 is 13 residues. CDR3 residues: CASSATGDQPQHF. CDR3 coding DNA: TGTGCCAGCAGTGCAACAGGGGATCAGCCCCAGCATTTT.

This clone was seen a handful of times. This chain joins TRBV12-5 and TRBJ1-6; unclear D gene. CDR1 and CDR2 (germline): LGHNT, FRNRAP. The germline V and J ends were trimmed by 2 bases and 11 bases, with 7 bases remaining between them. The CDR3 is 12 amino acids. CDR3 in amino acids: CASGLPSAPLHF. DNA of the CDR3: TGTGCTAGTGGTTTGCCTTCCGCACCCCTCCACTTT.

CDR3 coding DNA: TGTGCCAGGGGGACAGCCGGGCTTTTCACAGATACGCAGTATTTT. Its translation is CARGTAGLFTDTQYF. The chain links TRBV2 to TRBJ2-3; 7 bases map to TRBD1. Germline-derived CDR1 and CDR2 are SNHLY and FYNNEI. The CDR3 loop spans 15 amino acids. V lost 9 bases to trimming and J lost 2 bases; unmatched junction nucleotides: 11.

The CDR3 nucleotides read TGCGCCAGCAGCCTGACATCAGGGAGGGCATTCTTT. It encodes CASSLTSGRAFF. The chain uses TRBV4-1 and TRBJ1-1; possible D gene TRBD1, 5 bases. The germline V and J ends were trimmed by 4 bases and 14 bases, with 17 bases remaining between them. The germline V gene has CDR1 MGHRA and CDR2 YSYEKL. This CDR3 is built from 12 residues.

The V call is TRBV7-9, the J call TRBJ2-6, with TRBD1 identical over 7 bases. CDR3 size: 17 residues. V shed 5 bases, J shed 2 bases, and the junction held 9 bases outside the gene matches. The V gene's germline CDR1 is SEHNR and CDR2 FQNEAQ (reference sequence). The CDR3 DNA reads as TGTGCCAGCAGCAGTGCCGTGGGGACAGCTGGGGCCAACGTCCTGACTTTC. Amino acid sequence: CASSSAVGTAGANVLTF.

The rearrangement links TRBV9 to TRBJ2-7, with D perhaps matching TRBD2 (7 bases). The CDR3 has 16 residues. In germline, CDR1 is SGDLS, CDR2 YYNGEE. Trimming cost V 0 bases and J 1 base, with 14 bases left between them. DNA of the CDR3: TGTGCCAGCAGCGTAGATACGGCGGGGGCTTCCTACGAGCAGTACTTC. Amino acids: CASSVDTAGASYEQYF.

This chain links TRBV5-1 with TRBJ2-7; 13 nucleotides align to TRBD2. CDR1 and CDR2 from the germline V gene are SGHRS and YFSETQ. The V and J ends lost 1 base and 2 bases, in that order; junction bases with no gene match: 9. The CDR3 extends over 18 amino acids. The CDR3 DNA follows: TGCGCCAGCAGCTTGTCCCGGACTAGCGGGAGCTCAACCTACGAGCAGTACTTC. It encodes CASSLSRTSGSSTYEQYF.

The V and J genes are TRBV14 and TRBJ1-2; D may be TRBD1 (6 bases). This CDR3 has 15 residues. Trimming took off 6 bases at V and 7 bases at J, with 21 bases between the two ends. CDR1 is SGHDN, CDR2 FVKESK, per germline. DNA for the CDR3: TGTGCCAGCAGTCCCAACATACAGGGAGTCGGTGGCTACACCTTC. This encodes CASSPNIQGVGGYTF.